This entry describes one T cell receptor beta chain. This sample was taken from a study of control samples from healthy donors and cancer patients. Some clones are missing from TCRdb's copy, which holds only in-frame ones; the method was immunoSEQ multiplex PCR. This table has approximately 90,000 clones, 80% to 95% appearing once. Per the germline V gene, CDR1 is SGDLS and CDR2 is YYNGEE. The CDR3 consists of 14 residues. The V end lost 3 bases, the J end lost 4 bases, and 13 bases lay between the germline ends. The V gene is TRBV9, the J gene TRBJ1-2; D is ambiguous. What was sequenced was blood. This sequence originates from a woman aged 30 to 39 in good health. CDR3 protein: CASSDASRGYGYTF. CDR3 nucleotides: TGTGCCAGCAGCGACGCCTCGCGGGGCTATGGCTACACCTTC.